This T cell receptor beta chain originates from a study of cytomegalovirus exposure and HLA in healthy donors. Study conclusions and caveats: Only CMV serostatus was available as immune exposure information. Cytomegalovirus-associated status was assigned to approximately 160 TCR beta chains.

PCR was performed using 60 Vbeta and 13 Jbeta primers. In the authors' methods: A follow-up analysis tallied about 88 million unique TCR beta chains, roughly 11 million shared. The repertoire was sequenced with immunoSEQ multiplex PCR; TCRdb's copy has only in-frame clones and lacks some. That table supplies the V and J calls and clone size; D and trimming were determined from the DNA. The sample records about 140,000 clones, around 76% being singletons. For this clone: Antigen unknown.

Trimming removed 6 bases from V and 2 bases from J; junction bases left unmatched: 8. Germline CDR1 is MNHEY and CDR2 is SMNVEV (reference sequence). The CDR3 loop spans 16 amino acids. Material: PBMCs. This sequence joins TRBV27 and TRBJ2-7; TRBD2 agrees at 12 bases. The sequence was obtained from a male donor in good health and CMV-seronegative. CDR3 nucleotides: TGTGCCAGCAGCTTTTTACTAGCGGGAGGTCCCTACGAGCAGTACTTC. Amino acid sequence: CASSFLLAGGPYEQYF.